This T cell receptor (beta chain) originates from a study of CD8+ T cells in alopecia areata. Study-wide points: Amid tofacitinib therapy, many expanded lesional clones stayed present in scalp and blood.

The treatment was: oral pan-JAK inhibitor, 5-10 mg twice daily. Sequencing relied on a cDNA template that was reverse transcribed from extracted RNA. Produced via immunoSEQ multiplex PCR; TCRdb's table is partial and in-frame only. The sample holds under 200,000 clones, roughly two thirds seen once. Worth noting for this clone: Its antigen is still unknown.

Germline V gene sequence: CDR1 SNHLY, CDR2 FYNNEI. The CDR3 consists of 15 residues. Trimming stripped 6 bases from V and 10 bases from J, with 24 bases between. This TCR was sampled from a human donor with alopecia areata. The starting material was CD4+ T cells sorted from blood, obtained at week 4, from a patient treated with tofacitinib. V usage is TRBV2 and J usage is TRBJ1-1; D uncertain. CDR3 sequence: CASRPTQVGSPRAFF. DNA for the CDR3: TGTGCCAGCAGGCCGACCCAGGTAGGGTCCCCGAGAGCTTTCTTT.